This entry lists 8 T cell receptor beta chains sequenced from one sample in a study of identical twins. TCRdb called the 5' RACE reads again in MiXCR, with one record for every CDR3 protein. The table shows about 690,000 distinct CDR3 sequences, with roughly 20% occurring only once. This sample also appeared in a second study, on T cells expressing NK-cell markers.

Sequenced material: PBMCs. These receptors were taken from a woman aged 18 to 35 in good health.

CDR3 DNA sequence: TGTGCCAGCAGCAGGGTTGGTGGGGCCAACGTCCTGACTTTC. The encoded protein is CASSRVGGANVLTF. This chain uses TRBV7-9 with TRBJ2-6; D unclear. The germline V gene has CDR1 SEHNR and CDR2 FQNEAQ (reference sequence). This CDR3 contains 14 residues. The V end was cut by 5 bases, the J end by 3 bases, with 8 bases between.

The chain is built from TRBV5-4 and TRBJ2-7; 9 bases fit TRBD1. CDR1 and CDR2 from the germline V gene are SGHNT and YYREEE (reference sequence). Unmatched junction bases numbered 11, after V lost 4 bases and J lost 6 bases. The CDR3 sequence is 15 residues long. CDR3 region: CASSQGRDRVGEQYF. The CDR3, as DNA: TGTGCCAGCAGCCAGGGCCGGGACAGGGTAGGCGAGCAGTACTTC.

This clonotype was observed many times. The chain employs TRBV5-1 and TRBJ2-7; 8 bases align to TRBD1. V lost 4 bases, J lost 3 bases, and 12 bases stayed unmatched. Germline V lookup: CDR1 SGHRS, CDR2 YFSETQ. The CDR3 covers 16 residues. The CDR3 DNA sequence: TGCGCCAGCAGCGCCAGGACAGGGTCATTCGTCTACGAGCAGTACTTC. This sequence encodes CASSARTGSFVYEQYF.

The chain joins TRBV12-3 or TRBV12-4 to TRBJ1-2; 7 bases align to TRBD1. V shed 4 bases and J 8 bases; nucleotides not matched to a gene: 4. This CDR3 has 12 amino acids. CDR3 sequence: CASSSGTEGYTF. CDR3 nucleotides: TGTGCCAGCAGTTCGGGGACAGAGGGCTACACCTTC.

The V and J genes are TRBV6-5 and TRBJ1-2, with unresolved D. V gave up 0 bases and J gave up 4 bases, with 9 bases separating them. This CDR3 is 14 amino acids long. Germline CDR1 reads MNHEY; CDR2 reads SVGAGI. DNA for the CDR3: TGTGCCAGCAGTTACTCACAAATGTTCTATGGCTACACCTTC. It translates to CASSYSQMFYGYTF.

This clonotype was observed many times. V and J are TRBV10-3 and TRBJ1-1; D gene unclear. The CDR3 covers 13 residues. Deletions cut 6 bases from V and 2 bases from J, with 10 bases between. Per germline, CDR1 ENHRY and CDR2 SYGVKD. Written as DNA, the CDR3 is TGTGCCATCAGCATCGGAGGCAACACTGAAGCTTTCTTT. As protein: CAISIGGNTEAFF.

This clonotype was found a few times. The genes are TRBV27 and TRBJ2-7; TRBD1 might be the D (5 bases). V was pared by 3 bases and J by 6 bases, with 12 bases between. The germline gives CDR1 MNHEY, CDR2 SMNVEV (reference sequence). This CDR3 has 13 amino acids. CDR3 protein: CASSFGARLEQYF. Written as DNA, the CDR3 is TGTGCCAGCAGTTTTGGGGCCAGACTCGAGCAGTACTTC.

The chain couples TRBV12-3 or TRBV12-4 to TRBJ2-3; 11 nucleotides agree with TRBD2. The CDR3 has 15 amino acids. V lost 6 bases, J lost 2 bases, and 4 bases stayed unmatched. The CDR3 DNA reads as TGTGCCAGCAGACCGACTAGCGGGATCACAGATACGCAGTATTTT. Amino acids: CASRPTSGITDTQYF.